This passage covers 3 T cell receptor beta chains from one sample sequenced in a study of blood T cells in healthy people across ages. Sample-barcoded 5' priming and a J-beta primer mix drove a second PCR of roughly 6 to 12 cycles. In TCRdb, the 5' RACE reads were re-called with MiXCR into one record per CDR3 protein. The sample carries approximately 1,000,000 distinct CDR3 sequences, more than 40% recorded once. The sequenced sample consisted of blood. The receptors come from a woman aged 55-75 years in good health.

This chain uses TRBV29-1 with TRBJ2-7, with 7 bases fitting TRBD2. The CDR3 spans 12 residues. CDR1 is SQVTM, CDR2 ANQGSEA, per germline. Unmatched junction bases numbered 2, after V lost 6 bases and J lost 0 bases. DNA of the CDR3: TGCAGCGTCCCGGGGGGCTCCTACGAGCAGTACTTC. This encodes CSVPGGSYEQYF.

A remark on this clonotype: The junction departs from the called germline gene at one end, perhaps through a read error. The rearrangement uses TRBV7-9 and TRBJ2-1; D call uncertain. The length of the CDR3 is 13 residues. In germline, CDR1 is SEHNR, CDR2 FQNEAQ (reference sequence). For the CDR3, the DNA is TGTGCCGGCAGCCCTAGTGTGTGGAATGAGCAGTTCTTC. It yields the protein CAGSPSVWNEQFF.

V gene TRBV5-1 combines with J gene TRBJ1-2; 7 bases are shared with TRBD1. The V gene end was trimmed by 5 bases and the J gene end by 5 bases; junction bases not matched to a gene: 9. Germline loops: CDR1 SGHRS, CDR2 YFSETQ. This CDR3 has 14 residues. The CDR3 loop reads CASSIYGTVYGYTF. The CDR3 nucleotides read TGCGCCAGCAGTATTTACGGGACAGTTTATGGCTACACCTTC. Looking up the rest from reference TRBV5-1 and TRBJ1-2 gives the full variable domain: KAGVTQTPRYLIKTRGQQVTLSCSPISGHRSVSWYQQTPGQGLQFLFEYFSETQRNKGNFPGRFSGRQFSNSRSEMNVSTLELGDSALYLCASSIYGTVYGYTFGSGTRLTVV.